This entry is about one TCR beta chain. Clones were sequenced by immunoSEQ multiplex PCR, and TCRdb holds only the in-frame ones, with some missing. The sample records under 300,000 clones, around 80% being singletons. These data belong to a study of blood T cell repertoires in COVID-19. The ends were cut back, 3 bases at V and 3 bases at J, with 8 bases in the middle. This CDR3 has 13 residues. The sample was peripheral blood. The receptor's source is a woman between 40 and 55 years old with active or convalescent COVID-19. The chain is built from TRBV12-3 or TRBV12-4 and TRBJ1-1; D not certain. CDR3 sequence reads: CASSFTGDTEAFF. The DNA of the CDR3 is TGTGCCAGCAGTTTTACCGGGGACACTGAAGCTTTCTTT.